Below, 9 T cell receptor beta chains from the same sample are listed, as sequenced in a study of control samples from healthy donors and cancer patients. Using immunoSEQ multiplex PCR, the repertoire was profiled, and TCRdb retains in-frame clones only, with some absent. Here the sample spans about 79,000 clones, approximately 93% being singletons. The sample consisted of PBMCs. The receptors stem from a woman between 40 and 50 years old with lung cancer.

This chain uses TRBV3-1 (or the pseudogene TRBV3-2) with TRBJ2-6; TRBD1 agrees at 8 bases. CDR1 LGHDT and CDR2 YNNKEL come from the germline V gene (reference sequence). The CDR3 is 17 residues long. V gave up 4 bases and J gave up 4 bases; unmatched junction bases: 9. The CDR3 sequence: CASSPPRQGYGANVLTF. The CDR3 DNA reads TGTGCCAGCAGCCCCCCCCGACAGGGGTACGGGGCCAACGTCCTGACTTTC.

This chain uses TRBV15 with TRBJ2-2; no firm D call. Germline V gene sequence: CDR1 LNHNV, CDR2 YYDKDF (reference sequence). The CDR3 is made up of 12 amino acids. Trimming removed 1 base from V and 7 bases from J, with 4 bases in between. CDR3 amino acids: CATSRAGGELFF. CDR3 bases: TGTGCCACCAGCAGAGCGGGCGGGGAGCTGTTTTTT.

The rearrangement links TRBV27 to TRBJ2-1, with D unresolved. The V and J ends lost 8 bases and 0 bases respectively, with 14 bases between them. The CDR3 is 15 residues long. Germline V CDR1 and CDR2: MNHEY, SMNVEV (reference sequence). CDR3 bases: TGTGCCAGCGGGCAACATCTGAGCTCCTACAATGAGCAGTTCTTC. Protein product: CASGQHLSSYNEQFF.

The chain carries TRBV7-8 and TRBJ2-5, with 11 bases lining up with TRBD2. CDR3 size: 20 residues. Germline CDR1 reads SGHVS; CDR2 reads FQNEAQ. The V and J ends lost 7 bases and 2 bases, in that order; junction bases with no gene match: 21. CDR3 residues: CASTPYVELAGVKKQETQYF. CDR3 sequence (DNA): TGTGCCAGCACCCCTTATGTAGAACTAGCGGGGGTGAAGAAACAAGAGACCCAGTACTTC.

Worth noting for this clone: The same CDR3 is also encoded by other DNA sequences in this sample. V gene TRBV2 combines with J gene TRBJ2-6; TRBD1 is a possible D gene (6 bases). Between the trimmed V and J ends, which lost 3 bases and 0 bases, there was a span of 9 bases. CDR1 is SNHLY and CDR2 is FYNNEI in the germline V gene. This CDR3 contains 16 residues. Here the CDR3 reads CASSDRGSSGANVLTF. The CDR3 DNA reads TGTGCCAGCAGTGACAGGGGTTCCTCTGGGGCCAACGTCCTGACTTTC.

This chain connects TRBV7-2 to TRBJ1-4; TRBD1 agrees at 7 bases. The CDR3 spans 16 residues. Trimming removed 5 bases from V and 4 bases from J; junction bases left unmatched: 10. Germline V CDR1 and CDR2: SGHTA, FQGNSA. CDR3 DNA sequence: TGTGCCAGCAGCATAAATTCCGGGACAGTTAATGAAAAACTGTTTTTT. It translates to CASSINSGTVNEKLFF.

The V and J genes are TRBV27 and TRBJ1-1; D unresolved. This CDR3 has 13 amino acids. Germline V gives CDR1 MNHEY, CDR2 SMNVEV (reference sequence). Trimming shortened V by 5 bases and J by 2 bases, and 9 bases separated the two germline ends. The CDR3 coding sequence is TGTGCCAGCAGTCCCGGGGTCAACACTGAAGCTTTCTTT. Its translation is CASSPGVNTEAFF.

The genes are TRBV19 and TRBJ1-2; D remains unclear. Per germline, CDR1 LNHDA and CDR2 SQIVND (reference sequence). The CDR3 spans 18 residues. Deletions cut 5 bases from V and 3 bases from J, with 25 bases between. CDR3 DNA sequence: TGTGCCAGTAGTGCTACGGGGTCAGCCAGGATTCTTGACTATGGCTACACCTTC. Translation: CASSATGSARILDYGYTF.

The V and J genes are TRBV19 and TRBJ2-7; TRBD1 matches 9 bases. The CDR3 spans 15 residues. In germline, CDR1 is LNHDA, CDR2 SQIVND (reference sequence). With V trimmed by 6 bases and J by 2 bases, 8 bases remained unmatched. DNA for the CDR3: TGTGCCAGTAGCCTGGACAGGGGCTATACCTACGAGCAGTACTTC. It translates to CASSLDRGYTYEQYF.